This TCR beta chain emerged from a study of cytomegalovirus exposure and HLA in healthy donors. Whole-study results and caveats: In an earlier analysis, in under 700 donors, most V segments appeared productive either ~90% or ~30% of the time.

In the PCR, 60 Vbeta and 13 Jbeta primers were used. This table comes from immunoSEQ multiplex PCR, and its TCRdb copy is limited to in-frame clones, with some not included. This table holds 100,000 to 150,000 clones, approximately 80% found once. V was clipped by 5 bases and J by 13 bases; unmatched bases: 5. This CDR3 is built from 13 residues. The germline gives CDR1 ENHRY, CDR2 SYGVKD. Note on this clone: Its antigen is not known.

The TCR was taken from a man younger than 35 in good health and CMV-seronegative. Specimen: PBMCs. The chain carries TRBV10-3 and TRBJ2-1; TRBD2 matches at 13 bases. The CDR3 nucleotides read TGTGCCATCAGTCCACTAGCGGGGGGGGAACAGTTCTTC. It specifies CAISPLAGGEQFF.